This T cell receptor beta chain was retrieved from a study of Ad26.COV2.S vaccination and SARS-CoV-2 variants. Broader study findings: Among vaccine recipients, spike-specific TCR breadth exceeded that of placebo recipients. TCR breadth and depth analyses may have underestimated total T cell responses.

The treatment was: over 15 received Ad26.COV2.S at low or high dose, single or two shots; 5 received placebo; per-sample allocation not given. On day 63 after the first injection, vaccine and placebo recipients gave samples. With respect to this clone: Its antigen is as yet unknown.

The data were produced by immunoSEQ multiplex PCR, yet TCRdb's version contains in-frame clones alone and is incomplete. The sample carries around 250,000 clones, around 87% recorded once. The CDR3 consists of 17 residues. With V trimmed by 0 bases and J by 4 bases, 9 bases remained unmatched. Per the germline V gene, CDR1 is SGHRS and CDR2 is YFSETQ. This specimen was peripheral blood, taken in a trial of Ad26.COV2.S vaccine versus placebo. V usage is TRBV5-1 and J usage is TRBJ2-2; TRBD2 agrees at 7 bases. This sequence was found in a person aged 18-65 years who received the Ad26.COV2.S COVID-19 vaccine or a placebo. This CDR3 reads CASSLGFLAELTGELFF. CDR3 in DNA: TGCGCCAGCAGCTTGGGTTTCCTAGCGGAACTCACCGGGGAGCTGTTTTTT.